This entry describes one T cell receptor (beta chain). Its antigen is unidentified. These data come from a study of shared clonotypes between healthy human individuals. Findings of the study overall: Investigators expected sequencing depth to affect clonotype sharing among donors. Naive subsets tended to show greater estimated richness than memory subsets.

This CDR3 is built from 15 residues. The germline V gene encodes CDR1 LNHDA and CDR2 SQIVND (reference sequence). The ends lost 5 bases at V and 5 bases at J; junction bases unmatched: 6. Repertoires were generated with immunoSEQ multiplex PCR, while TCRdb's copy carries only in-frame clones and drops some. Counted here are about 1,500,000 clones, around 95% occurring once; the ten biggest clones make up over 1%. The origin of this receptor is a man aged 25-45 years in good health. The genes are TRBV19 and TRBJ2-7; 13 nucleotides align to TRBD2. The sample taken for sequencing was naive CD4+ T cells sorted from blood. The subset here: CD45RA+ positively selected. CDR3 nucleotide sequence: TGTGCCAGTAGTTTCCTGGGACTAGCGGGAAACGAGCAGTACTTC. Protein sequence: CASSFLGLAGNEQYF.